The 19 T cell receptor beta chains below all came from one sample that was sequenced in a study of blood T cell repertoires in COVID-19. Sequencing was performed with immunoSEQ multiplex PCR; in TCRdb, only in-frame clones are kept and a portion is missing. Of 200,000 to 300,000 clones listed, approximately 88% are singletons. Sequencing input: peripheral blood. Source of these receptors: a young woman with acute or convalescent COVID-19.

This clone was seen just once. V is TRBV30 and J is TRBJ1-3; TRBD1 aligns across 7 bases. The CDR3 extends over 14 amino acids. Trimming removed 5 bases from V and 2 bases from J; junction bases left unmatched: 6. In germline, CDR1 is GTSNPN, CDR2 SVGIG (reference sequence). The CDR3 bases are TGTGCCTGGGTTCTCACAGGGGCTGGAAACACCATATATTTT. Amino acids: CAWVLTGAGNTIYF.

This clone appeared a single time. The rearrangement links TRBV30 to TRBJ2-1; TRBD2 is a possible D gene (6 bases). Trimming removed 4 bases at V and 0 bases at J, with 22 bases between. Germline V gene sequence: CDR1 GTSNPN, CDR2 SVGIG (reference sequence). The CDR3 consists of 18 residues. CDR3: CAWTPREDGLFSYNEQFF. CDR3 bases: TGTGCCTGGACGCCGAGGGAGGACGGACTTTTCTCCTACAATGAGCAGTTCTTC.

This clone came up a few times. The gene calls are TRBV27 and TRBJ1-3; unclear D gene. Germline V gene sequence: CDR1 MNHEY, CDR2 SMNVEV (reference sequence). CDR3 length: 16 residues. V was trimmed by 5 bases and J by 2 bases, leaving 16 bases between them. Here the CDR3 reads CASSLTTTGPGNTIYF. The CDR3 DNA follows: TGTGCCAGCAGTCTTACTACTACCGGTCCTGGAAACACCATATATTTT.

The chain is built from TRBV5-4 and TRBJ2-7, with a possible D match to TRBD2 (6 bases). The CDR3 covers 15 residues. V was cut by 0 bases and J by 2 bases, with 12 bases left in between. CDR1 and CDR2 (germline): SGHNT, YYREEE (reference sequence). The chain's CDR3 is CASSLVAGKAYEQYF. In DNA form, the CDR3 reads TGTGCCAGCAGCTTGGTTGCGGGGAAAGCCTACGAGCAGTACTTC.

This CDR3 reads CASSLLSSYEQYF. The CDR3 bases are TGTGCCAGCAGTTTATTGAGCTCCTACGAGCAGTACTTC. The chain links TRBV27 to TRBJ2-7; D gene unclear. The CDR3 is made up of 13 amino acids. Germline CDR1 is MNHEY and CDR2 is SMNVEV (reference sequence). The ends were cut back, 1 base at V and 0 bases at J, with 4 bases in the middle.

This clone was counted a single time. The chain joins TRBV7-2 to TRBJ2-5; 13 nucleotides align to TRBD2. V gave up 2 bases and J gave up 4 bases; unmatched junction bases: 10. Germline CDR1 and CDR2: SGHTA and FQGNSA. The CDR3 is 18 residues long. CDR3 bases: TGTGCCAGCAGCTTATTACCCGGCGGACTAGCGGGAGTAGAGACCCAGTACTTC. Protein product: CASSLLPGGLAGVETQYF.

The rearrangement links TRBV5-1 to TRBJ2-1; possible D gene TRBD2, 6 bases. CDR1 and CDR2 (germline): SGHRS, YFSETQ. There are 15 residues in the CDR3. Trimming shortened V by 0 bases and J by 6 bases, and 13 bases separated the two germline ends. This CDR3 reads CASSLVGGLFNEQFF. The CDR3 coding sequence is TGCGCCAGCAGCTTGGTGGGGGGACTTTTCAATGAGCAGTTCTTC.

J is TRBJ2-7 and V is TRBV7-2, with D uncertain. Germline V gene lookup returns CDR1 SGHTA and CDR2 FQGNSA. V was cut by 2 bases and J by 0 bases, with 11 bases left in between. The CDR3 covers 15 residues. CDR3 protein: CASSLFQRASYEQYF. CDR3 in DNA: TGTGCCAGCAGCTTATTCCAGCGTGCCTCCTACGAGCAGTACTTC.

This clone has only one observation. The chain carries TRBV6-2 or TRBV6-3 and TRBJ2-5; 9 bases align to TRBD2. The germline CDR1 and CDR2 sequences are MNHEY and SVGEGT. The CDR3 is 14 residues long. V lost 6 bases, J lost 9 bases, and 11 bases stayed unmatched. The CDR3: CASSIAGETMAQYF. CDR3 bases: TGTGCCAGCAGCATAGCGGGAGAGACTATGGCCCAGTACTTC.

The gene calls are TRBV6-5 and TRBJ2-1; D perhaps matches TRBD2 (6 bases). CDR3 size: 11 residues. Between the trimmed V and J ends, which lost 6 bases and 6 bases, there was a span of 6 bases. Looked up from germline, CDR1 is MNHEY and CDR2 is SVGAGI. The CDR3 DNA reads as TGTGCCAGCAGGCGGGGCAATGAGCAGTTCTTC. Translation gives CASRRGNEQFF.

This chain uses TRBV18 with TRBJ2-3, with D unclear. Germline lookup yields CDR1 KGHSH and CDR2 LQKENI. CDR3 length: 13 amino acids. Trimming removed 6 bases from V and 1 base from J, with 8 bases in between. The CDR3 loop is CASSAAGTDTQYF. CDR3 DNA: TGTGCCAGCTCTGCGGCGGGCACAGATACGCAGTATTTT.

This clone was found once. This chain uses TRBV20-1 with TRBJ2-3; TRBD2 agrees at 10 bases. V lost 3 bases and J lost 3; bases outside the gene matches: 6. The CDR3 runs 15 residues. Germline CDR1 and CDR2: DFQATT and SNEGSKA (reference sequence). The CDR3 DNA is TGCAGTGCTAGTAGAGTAGCGGGAGGTACAGATACGCAGTATTTT. Translation gives CSASRVAGGTDTQYF.

V and J are TRBV30 and TRBJ2-5, with 10 bases that match TRBD2. V dropped 0 bases and J dropped 5; count of bases not matched to a gene: 6. Germline V lookup: CDR1 GTSNPN, CDR2 SVGIG (reference sequence). The CDR3 length is 15 residues. DNA of the CDR3: TGTGCCTGGAGTGTTCCAGCGGGAGGGCCGGAGACCCAGTACTTC. This sequence encodes CAWSVPAGGPETQYF.

The chain combines TRBV12-3 or TRBV12-4 with TRBJ2-2; 7 bases fit TRBD2. The CDR3 spans 13 residues. J lost 2 bases, V lost 8 bases, and 2 bases had no gene match. CDR3 DNA: TGTGCCAGCGTAGCGGGCAACACCGGGGAGCTGTTTTTT. Amino acid sequence: CASVAGNTGELFF.

The chain uses TRBV6-2 or TRBV6-3 and TRBJ2-3, with TRBD2 as a possible D gene (5 bases). CDR3 length equals 14 residues. Trimming cost V 0 bases and J 4 bases, with 8 bases left between them. Per the germline V gene, CDR1 is MNHEY and CDR2 is SVGEGT. In DNA, the CDR3 is TGTGCCAGCAGTTACTCGGAGGCTTCAGATACGCAGTATTTT. Translated, it gives CASSYSEASDTQYF.

The J gene is TRBJ1-5, the V gene TRBV5-6; D unresolved. From germline, CDR1 is SGHDT and CDR2 YYEEEE. This CDR3 is 13 amino acids long. V lost 1 base, J lost 4 bases, and 6 bases lay in between. As DNA, the CDR3 is TGTGCCAGCAGCTTGTCCAGAAATCAGCCCCAGCATTTT. This encodes CASSLSRNQPQHF.

V and J are TRBV9 and TRBJ1-6; 7 nucleotides agree with TRBD1. V dropped 0 bases and J dropped 7; count of bases not matched to a gene: 4. Germline CDR1 reads SGDLS; CDR2 reads YYNGEE. The CDR3 runs to 15 residues. The CDR3 reads CASSVEGALNSPLHF. CDR3 DNA: TGTGCCAGCAGCGTAGAGGGGGCCCTAAATTCACCCCTCCACTTT.

The rearrangement links TRBV30 to TRBJ1-4; unclear D gene. V lost 3 bases to trimming and J lost 6 bases, with 11 bases between them. The CDR3 spans 13 residues. The V gene's germline CDR1 is GTSNPN and CDR2 SVGIG (reference sequence). CDR3 nucleotide sequence: TGTGCCTGGAGGGGTACAGCCTATGAAAAACTGTTTTTT. It is translated as CAWRGTAYEKLFF.

Details on this clone: Other DNA sequences in this specimen translate into the identical CDR3. The rearrangement joins TRBV5-1 to TRBJ1-4; D gene ambiguous. Germline V CDR1 and CDR2: SGHRS, YFSETQ. The CDR3 sequence is 15 residues long. V lost 0 bases and J 1 base, leaving 7 bases between the germline ends. This CDR3 reads CASSLGGITNEKLFF. DNA for the CDR3: TGCGCCAGCAGCTTGGGAGGGATAACTAATGAAAAACTGTTTTTT.